The 12 T cell receptor beta chains below come from one sample, sequenced in a study of blood T cell repertoires in COVID-19. The protocol was immunoSEQ multiplex PCR, while the TCRdb copy is restricted to in-frame clones and leaves out a portion. The sample holds a few hundred thousand clones, about 83% seen once. Input material: peripheral blood. Receptors originate from a man at least 80 years old with acute or convalescent COVID-19.

The chain employs TRBV27 and TRBJ2-2; D call uncertain. Germline loops: CDR1 MNHEY, CDR2 SMNVEV (reference sequence). The CDR3 is 14 amino acids. Deletions cut 11 bases from V and 2 bases from J, with 15 bases between. The CDR3 sequence: CASSRISNTGELFF. The CDR3 DNA sequence: TGTGCCTCTTCCAGGATTTCCAACACCGGGGAGCTGTTTTTT.

The sample holds a few counts of this clone. The rearrangement joins TRBV2 to TRBJ1-3, with a weak D call TRBD1 (6 bases). V dropped 6 bases and J dropped 3 bases, with 12 bases sitting between them. From germline, CDR1 is SNHLY and CDR2 FYNNEI. The CDR3 contains 14 residues. CDR3 amino acids: CASSAGTLGNTIYF. CDR3 bases: TGTGCCAGCAGCGCCGGGACACTTGGAAACACCATATATTTT.

The rearrangement uses TRBV28 and TRBJ1-2; D may be TRBD1 (5 bases). Trimming cost V 6 bases and J 7 bases, with 9 bases left between them. Germline CDR1 reads MDHEN; CDR2 reads SYDVKM. The CDR3 runs 11 residues. CDR3 nucleotide sequence: TGTGCCAGCAGGGGGGACTCTGGCTACACCTTC. It translates to CASRGDSGYTF.

The V gene is TRBV20-1, the J gene TRBJ2-1; 7 bases are a match to TRBD2. Germline V CDR1 and CDR2: DFQATT, SNEGSKA (reference sequence). V dropped 3 bases and J dropped 3; count of bases not matched to a gene: 8. This CDR3 region has 15 residues. DNA for the CDR3: TGCAGTGCTAGTGTTTCTAGCGGAGGCTACAATGAGCAGTTCTTC. This gives the protein CSASVSSGGYNEQFF.

V and J are TRBV27 and TRBJ2-6; TRBD1 might be the D (6 bases). CDR3 length equals 17 residues. Trimming pared 0 bases from V and 0 bases from J, leaving 9 bases between. Germline CDR1 reads MNHEY; CDR2 reads SMNVEV (reference sequence). The CDR3 loop reads CASSLSDSISGANVLTF. CDR3 nucleotide sequence: TGTGCCAGCAGTTTATCGGACAGTATCTCTGGGGCCAACGTCCTGACTTTC.

This clone was seen a single time. V gene TRBV23-1 combines with J gene TRBJ2-3; 12 bases align to TRBD2. TRBV23-1 is treated as an ORF (open reading frame) with a function not yet certain. V shed 4 bases and J 7 bases; nucleotides not matched to a gene: 12. CDR3 length equals 17 residues. The CDR3: CASSRGEASGRANTQYF. The CDR3 coding sequence is TGCGCCAGCAGTCGCGGGGAGGCTAGCGGGAGGGCGAATACGCAGTATTTT.

This clone was seen more than once but under ten times. The chain carries TRBV27 and TRBJ1-1; 7 bases line up with TRBD1. Germline lookup yields CDR1 MNHEY and CDR2 SMNVEV (reference sequence). Losses at the gene ends were 7 bases for V and 1 base for J; bases not matched to a gene: 6. The CDR3 consists of 14 residues. The CDR3 protein is CASTEQGSNTEAFF. Written as DNA, the CDR3 is TGTGCCAGCACCGAACAGGGGTCGAACACTGAAGCTTTCTTT.

This rearrangement joins TRBV19 to TRBJ1-4; 9 bases line up with TRBD1. With V trimmed by 5 bases and J by 3 bases, 4 bases remained unmatched. Germline CDR1 and CDR2: LNHDA and SQIVND (reference sequence). This CDR3 contains 15 residues. CDR3 in amino acids: CASSRWDRANEKLFF. In DNA, the CDR3 is TGTGCCAGTAGTCGATGGGACAGGGCTAATGAAAAACTGTTTTTT.

This clone was seen just once. The rearrangement links TRBV28 to TRBJ1-1; TRBD1 aligns across 8 bases. Losses at the gene ends were 7 bases for V and 0 bases for J; bases not matched to a gene: 7. This CDR3 region has 15 residues. Germline values: CDR1 MDHEN, CDR2 SYDVKM. CDR3 nucleotides: TGTGCCAGCATCCCGTCGACAGGGGTGAACACTGAAGCTTTCTTT. Amino acid sequence: CASIPSTGVNTEAFF.

The V gene is TRBV28, the J gene TRBJ2-7; 13 bases fit TRBD2. This CDR3 is 16 amino acids long. Germline V CDR1 and CDR2: MDHEN, SYDVKM. Unmatched junction bases numbered 6, after V lost 2 bases and J lost 5 bases. DNA for the CDR3: TGTGCCAGCAGTTTAGGGGGACTAGCGGGATTCCACGAGCAGTACTTC. Amino acids: CASSLGGLAGFHEQYF.

The V and J genes are TRBV19 and TRBJ2-5; a possible D gene is TRBD2 (5 bases). Trimming stripped 3 bases from V and 7 bases from J, with 21 bases between. The CDR3 contains 16 residues. Germline V lookup: CDR1 LNHDA, CDR2 SQIVND (reference sequence). As DNA, the CDR3 is TGTGCCAGTAGTATCGATGGACGGGGAGACTTGAGGACCCAGTACTTC. It yields the protein CASSIDGRGDLRTQYF.

This clone has only one observation. At one of its ends the junction is not consistent with the germline gene, which may arise from a read error. The DNA for the CDR3 is TGTGCCAGCAGCTTGTTACGGAGAAACCTCTTT. Protein: CASSLLRRNLF. This chain connects TRBV5-4 to TRBJ1-1; D unclear. The CDR3 extends over 11 amino acids. CDR1 and CDR2 from the germline V gene are SGHNT and YYREEE (reference sequence). The full variable domain, with the rest looked up from reference TRBV5-4 and TRBJ1-1, is ETGVTQSPTHLIKTRGQQVTLRCSSQSGHNTVSWYQQALGQGPQFIFQYYREEENGRGNFPPRFSGLQFPNYSSELNVNALELDDSALYLCASSLLRRNLFGQGTRLTVV.